These 17 T cell receptor beta chains originate from one sample sequenced in a study of cytomegalovirus exposure and HLA in healthy donors. TCRdb's table, derived via immunoSEQ multiplex PCR, lists solely in-frame clones and lacks some. The sample consists of 300,000 or so clones, around 90% of them appearing once. What was sequenced was PBMCs. The receptor source for this set is a man aged 25 to 40 in good health and CMV-seronegative.

This clone was recorded a few times. This chain uses TRBV6-1 with TRBJ2-5; 7 bases map to TRBD1. CDR1 is MNHNS, CDR2 SASEGT, per germline. The CDR3 consists of 13 residues. Trimming cost V 6 bases and J 2 bases; bases outside gene matches: 3. The CDR3 DNA reads as TGTGCCAGCAGGAGACAGGGTCAAGAGACCCAGTACTTC. This sequence encodes CASRRQGQETQYF.

The chain joins TRBV5-1 to TRBJ2-1, with 7 nucleotides matching TRBD2. The CDR3 covers 15 residues. J lost 8 bases, V lost 4 bases, and 12 bases had no gene match. The germline V gene encodes CDR1 SGHRS and CDR2 YFSETQ. CDR3: CASSGRLAGGDEQFF. As DNA, the CDR3 is TGCGCCAGCAGCGGAAGACTAGCTGGTGGTGATGAGCAGTTCTTC.

The rearrangement links TRBV18 to TRBJ1-3; D gene unclear. Per germline, CDR1 KGHSH and CDR2 LQKENI. CDR3 length: 15 amino acids. The V end was cut by 4 bases, the J end by 0 bases, with 10 bases between. The CDR3 DNA is TGTGCCAGCTCACAGGACGGGGACTCTGGAAACACCATATATTTT. Translating gives CASSQDGDSGNTIYF.

V is TRBV27 and J is TRBJ1-2, with a tentative D call TRBD1 (6 bases). Germline values: CDR1 MNHEY, CDR2 SMNVEV (reference sequence). The CDR3 is 13 amino acids. Trimming removed 2 bases from V and 6 bases from J, with 10 bases in between. The CDR3 DNA follows: TGTGCCAGCAGTTTAAGGCCAGGGGATGGCTACACCTTC. This codes for CASSLRPGDGYTF.

The chain has TRBV19 and TRBJ1-2, with D unclear. Trimming cost V 1 base and J 8 bases, with 14 bases left between them. Per germline, CDR1 LNHDA and CDR2 SQIVND (reference sequence). CDR3 length: 14 residues. CDR3 in DNA: TGTGCCAGTAGTATAGGTCCGGGAACGGGGGGCTACACCTTC. Amino acids: CASSIGPGTGGYTF.

The chain has TRBV4-2 and TRBJ2-7, with D perhaps TRBD1 (7 bases). Between the trimmed V and J ends, which lost 4 bases and 0 bases, there was a span of 10 bases. Germline loops: CDR1 LGHNA, CDR2 YNFKEQ. The CDR3 has 14 amino acids. The CDR3 DNA sequence: TGTGCCAGCAGCCGGGGGGACAGCTCCTACGAGCAGTACTTC. This codes for CASSRGDSSYEQYF.

The chain carries TRBV4-2 and TRBJ1-1, with 8 bases identical to TRBD1. The J segment lost 3 bases and the V segment lost 4 bases, leaving 16 bases of the junction unmatched. In germline, CDR1 is LGHNA, CDR2 YNFKEQ. The CDR3 contains 18 residues. The CDR3 loop reads CASSRRDRLSIQDTEAFF. The CDR3 nucleotides read TGTGCCAGCAGCCGCCGGGACAGGCTGTCGATCCAGGACACTGAAGCTTTCTTT.

For this clone: This specimen includes other DNA sequences encoding the same CDR3. The chain carries TRBV10-2 and TRBJ1-2; 8 nucleotides align to TRBD1. The germline V gene has CDR1 WSHSY and CDR2 SAAADI. The CDR3 contains 13 residues. With 6 bases clipped from V and 5 bases from J, the junction kept 5 bases outside the gene matches. The CDR3, as DNA: TGCGCCAGCAGCCCGACAGGGGAGTATGGCTACACCTTC. It encodes CASSPTGEYGYTF.

This clone was picked up a small number of times. The chain combines TRBV7-9 with TRBJ1-6, with TRBD1 matching 10 bases. The V gene's germline CDR1 is SEHNR and CDR2 FQNEAQ (reference sequence). The CDR3 consists of 15 residues. V lost 1 base to trimming and J lost 9 bases; unmatched junction nucleotides: 3. CDR3 sequence: CASSLETGGVSPLHF. The CDR3 region has the DNA TGTGCCAGCAGCTTAGAGACAGGGGGCGTTTCACCCCTCCACTTT.

The V call is TRBV4-3, the J call TRBJ1-3; 7 bases are shared with TRBD1. V was clipped by 3 bases and J by 0 bases; unmatched bases: 8. CDR1 LGHNA and CDR2 YSLEER come from the germline V gene. This CDR3 is 17 amino acids long. CDR3 sequence (DNA): TGCGCCAGCAGCCATGGACAGGCCCTGCTCTCTGGAAACACCATATATTTT. Amino acids: CASSHGQALLSGNTIYF.

The J gene is TRBJ1-4, the V gene TRBV9; a weak D match, TRBD1 (6 bases). The CDR3 sequence is 11 residues long. Trimming stripped 4 bases from V and 8 bases from J, with 6 bases between. In germline, CDR1 is SGDLS, CDR2 YYNGEE. The CDR3 protein is CASSRGEKLFF. The CDR3 DNA is TGTGCCAGCAGCAGGGGGGAAAAACTGTTTTTT.

The chain combines TRBV11-2 with TRBJ1-4; 7 bases agree with TRBD1. Germline V CDR1 and CDR2: SGHAT, FQNNGV. The CDR3 is 14 amino acids. V was pared by 5 bases and J by 3 bases, with 3 bases of the junction left unmatched. The CDR3 loop reads CASSLRGANEKLFF. The CDR3 DNA reads as TGTGCCAGCAGCCTCAGGGGGGCTAATGAAAAACTGTTTTTT.

This clone was detected only once. The CDR3 DNA is TGTGCCAGTATCAGGACAGGGGTGAGCGGGGAGCTGTTTTTT. The encoded protein is CASIRTGVSGELFF. The chain has TRBV6-1 and TRBJ2-2, with 9 bases matching TRBD1. Germline CDR1 and CDR2: MNHNS and SASEGT. J was trimmed by 7 bases and V by 9 bases; bases with no gene match: 9. The CDR3 sequence is 14 residues long.

This clone is a singleton in its sample. The chain uses TRBV5-1 and TRBJ2-5; D possibly corresponds to TRBD2 (7 bases). Looked up from germline, CDR1 is SGHRS and CDR2 is YFSETQ. Trimming took 3 bases from V and 2 from J, leaving 20 bases between them. This CDR3 region has 17 residues. CDR3 in DNA: TGCGCCAGCAGCTCTCACTCGGGCAGGGGAGGGCAAGAGACCCAGTACTTC. This translates into CASSSHSGRGGQETQYF.

The chain combines TRBV28 with TRBJ1-5; 7 bases match TRBD1. V lost 5 bases, J lost 5 bases, and 9 bases stayed unmatched. Germline-derived CDR1 and CDR2 are MDHEN and SYDVKM. This CDR3 region has 15 residues. The CDR3 loop is CASSVEGAGDQPQHF. CDR3 in DNA: TGTGCCAGCAGTGTCGAGGGGGCAGGGGATCAGCCCCAGCATTTT.

V is TRBV28 and J is TRBJ2-3, with TRBD2 matching over 14 bases. The CDR3 runs 18 residues. CDR1 and CDR2 from the germline V gene are MDHEN and SYDVKM. V lost 2 bases and J lost 2; bases outside the gene matches: 6. The CDR3 DNA reads as TGTGCCAGCAGTTTACCCGGGACTAGCGGGGGATCCACAGATACGCAGTATTTT. It is translated as CASSLPGTSGGSTDTQYF.

This chain uses TRBV25-1 with TRBJ2-3, with 7 positions matching TRBD1. V was clipped by 3 bases and J by 7 bases; unmatched bases: 4. The CDR3 is 13 amino acids. The germline gives CDR1 MGHDK, CDR2 SYGVNS. CDR3 bases: TGTGCCAGCAGTGATAACAGGGGAAATACGCAGTATTTT. As protein: CASSDNRGNTQYF.